These 8 T cell receptor beta chains were sequenced from one sample in a study of blood T cell repertoires in COVID-19. Method: immunoSEQ multiplex PCR; TCRdb's copy keeps in-frame clones and lacks some. The table shows 150,000 to 200,000 clones, with roughly 80% occurring only once. Sequencing was carried out using peripheral blood. The receptors come from a man aged 45-65 years who had recovered from COVID-19.

This chain links TRBV15 with TRBJ2-7; the match to TRBD2 covers 11 bases. The V gene end was trimmed by 1 base and the J gene end by 3 bases; junction bases not matched to a gene: 2. The CDR3 contains 15 residues. Germline V gene sequence: CDR1 LNHNV, CDR2 YYDKDF (reference sequence). CDR3 loop: CATSRAGTSGYEQYF. The DNA for the CDR3 is TGTGCCACCAGCAGAGCCGGGACTAGCGGCTACGAGCAGTACTTC.

In this sample, this clone turned up a few times. The V call is TRBV29-1, the J call TRBJ2-5, with unresolved D. In germline, CDR1 is SQVTM, CDR2 ANQGSEA. The V gene lost 2 bases and the J gene lost 1 base, with 8 bases spanning the gap. The CDR3 spans 13 residues. Here the CDR3 DNA reads TGCAGCGTTGAAAGGCCTAGCCAAGAGACCCAGTACTTC. It translates to CSVERPSQETQYF.

This chain links TRBV7-2 with TRBJ1-5; 8 bases agree with TRBD1. V shed 2 bases, J shed 6 bases, and the junction held 9 bases outside the gene matches. CDR3 size: 16 residues. Germline-derived CDR1 and CDR2 are SGHTA and FQGNSA. Here the CDR3 DNA reads TGTGCCAGCAGCTTAAACGACAGGGGCATCCGTCAGCCCCAGCATTTT. As protein: CASSLNDRGIRQPQHF.

The chain links TRBV27 to TRBJ2-7; possible D gene TRBD1, 5 bases. CDR3 size: 13 residues. V lost 1 base, J lost 6 bases, and 10 bases lay in between. The germline CDR1 and CDR2 sequences are MNHEY and SMNVEV (reference sequence). The CDR3 DNA is TGTGCCAGCAGTTTATTAGGGGTGGGCGAGCAGTACTTC. It codes for CASSLLGVGEQYF.

This chain connects TRBV30 to TRBJ1-1; tentatively, D is TRBD1 (5 bases). Trimming stripped 1 base from V and 8 bases from J, with 14 bases between. The CDR3 has 13 residues. Germline CDR1 is GTSNPN and CDR2 is SVGIG (reference sequence). The CDR3 sequence: CAWSGGRRLEAFF. CDR3 nucleotide sequence: TGTGCCTGGAGTGGGGGCAGGCGATTAGAAGCTTTCTTT. The variable domain in full, with the rest retrieved from reference TRBV30 and TRBJ1-1, is SQTIHQWPATLVQPVGSPLSLECTVEGTSNPNLYWYRQAAGRGLQLLFYSVGIGQISSEVPQNLSASRPQDRQFILSSKKLLLSDSGFYLCAWSGGRRLEAFFGQGTRLTVV.

The chain carries TRBV7-9 and TRBJ2-1; TRBD2 agrees at 7 bases. This CDR3 has 14 residues. Germline CDR1 and CDR2: SEHNR and FQNEAQ (reference sequence). V gave up 3 bases and J gave up 8 bases; unmatched junction bases: 7. CDR3: CASSFSTSSDEQFF. The CDR3 DNA is TGTGCCAGCAGCTTCTCGACTAGCTCGGATGAGCAGTTCTTC. The whole variable domain, remainder taken from reference TRBV7-9 and TRBJ2-1, is DTGVSQNPRHKITKRGQNVTFRCDPISEHNRLYWYRQTLGQGPEFLTYFQNEAQLEKSRLLSDRFSAERPKGSFSTLEIQRTEQGDSAMYLCASSFSTSSDEQFFGPGTRLTVL.

The chain has TRBV6-5 and TRBJ2-7; possible D gene TRBD2, 7 bases. Germline CDR1 and CDR2: MNHEY and SVGAGI. This CDR3 spans 14 amino acids. The V end was cut by 6 bases, the J end by 3 bases, with 15 bases between. In DNA form, the CDR3 reads TGTGCCAGCAGCCCAGGCGGGGGCTACTACGAGCAGTACTTC. Its protein product is CASSPGGGYYEQYF.

The chain joins TRBV19 to TRBJ2-2; a weak D match, TRBD1 (6 bases). This CDR3 region has 18 residues. Germline V gives CDR1 LNHDA, CDR2 SQIVND (reference sequence). Trimming removed 3 bases at V and 2 bases at J, with 19 bases between. This chain's CDR3 is CASSILGMTGRNTGELFF. For the CDR3, the DNA is TGTGCCAGTAGTATTTTGGGAATGACAGGCAGAAACACCGGGGAGCTGTTTTTT.